This T cell receptor (beta chain) is drawn from a study of shared clonotypes between healthy human individuals. Looking at the study overall: Three CD4 naive, three CD4 memory, two CD8 naive and one CD8 memory plate were used per donor. Study-wide results and caveats: A generally larger estimated richness was seen in naive subsets than in memory subsets.

The CDR3 is made up of 11 amino acids. Trimming removed 6 bases from V and 4 bases from J, with 4 bases in between. The V gene's germline CDR1 is MNHEY and CDR2 SVGAGI. The assay was immunoSEQ multiplex PCR, and TCRdb's table has in-frame clones only and misses some. The sample holds over 2 million clones, around 95% seen once. About this clone itself: What it recognizes is unknown. The same CDR3 can be traced to other DNA sequences in this sample.

From CD4+ cells came CD45RA+ naive and CD45RA-negative memory subsets. The TCR comes from a young man in good health. Material for sequencing was naive CD4+ T cells sorted from blood. The subset denotes: CD45RA+ positively selected. This chain links TRBV6-5 with TRBJ1-3; D gene ambiguous. The CDR3 is CASSLGNTIYF. The CDR3 DNA reads TGTGCCAGCAGCCTCGGAAACACCATATATTTT.